This T cell receptor (beta chain) was sequenced for a study of identifying expanded T cells in peripheral blood. Findings of the study overall: Variance in clone template counts between roughly two-week samples significantly increased with total template count across all healthy donors. Over approximately two and four weeks, about 15 and 19 clones changed, versus approximately 1.2 between replicates.

During the collection period, no donor immune events like infections were recorded. Between the trimmed V and J ends, which lost 5 bases and 9 bases, there was a span of 17 bases. The CDR3 sequence is 14 residues long. Germline assignment: CDR1 LGHNA and CDR2 YSLEER. A word on this clone: Its antigen remains unidentified.

Profiled with immunoSEQ multiplex PCR; TCRdb holds only in-frame clones, not every one. The sample has roughly 63,000 clones; roughly four fifths are singletons. The receptor's source is a person aged 18 to 69 in good health. The chain employs TRBV4-3 and TRBJ2-1; D gene unclear. Sequencing was performed on blood. In nucleotides, the CDR3 is TGCGCCAGCAGCTCCCTCCTAGGAAGGCGTGAGCAGTTCTTC. This gives the protein CASSSLLGRREQFF.